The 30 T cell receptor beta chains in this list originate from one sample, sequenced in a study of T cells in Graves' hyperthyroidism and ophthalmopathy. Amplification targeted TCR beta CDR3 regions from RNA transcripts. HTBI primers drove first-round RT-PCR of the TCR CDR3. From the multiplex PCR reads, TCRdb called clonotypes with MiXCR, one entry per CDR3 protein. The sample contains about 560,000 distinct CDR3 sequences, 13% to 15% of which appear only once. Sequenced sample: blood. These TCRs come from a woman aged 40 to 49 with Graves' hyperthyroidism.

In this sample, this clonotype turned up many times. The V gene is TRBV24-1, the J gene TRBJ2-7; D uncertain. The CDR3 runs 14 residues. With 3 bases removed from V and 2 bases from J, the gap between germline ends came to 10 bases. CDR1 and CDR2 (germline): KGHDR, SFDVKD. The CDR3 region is CATSDRQLPYEQYF. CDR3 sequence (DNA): TGTGCCACCAGTGATCGCCAGCTGCCCTACGAGCAGTACTTC.

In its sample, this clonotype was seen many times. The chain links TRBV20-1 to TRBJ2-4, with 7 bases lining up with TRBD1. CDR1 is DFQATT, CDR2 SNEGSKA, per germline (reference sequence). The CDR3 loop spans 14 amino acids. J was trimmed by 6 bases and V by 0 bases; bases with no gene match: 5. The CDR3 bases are TGCAGTGCTAGAGATAAGGGGGCGGGAAACATTCAGTACTTC. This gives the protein CSARDKGAGNIQYF.

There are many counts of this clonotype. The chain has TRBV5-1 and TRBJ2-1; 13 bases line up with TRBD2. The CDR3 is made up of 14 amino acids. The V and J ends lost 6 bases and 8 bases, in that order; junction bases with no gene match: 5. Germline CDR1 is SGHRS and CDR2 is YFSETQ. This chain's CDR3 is CASTGLAGVDEQFF. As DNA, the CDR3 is TGCGCCAGCACCGGACTAGCGGGAGTAGATGAGCAGTTCTTC.

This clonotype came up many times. CDR3: CASNVMGTEAFF. DNA for the CDR3: TGTGCCAGCAATGTGATGGGCACTGAAGCTTTCTTT. The J gene is TRBJ1-1, the V gene TRBV2; the D is unclear. Between the trimmed V and J ends, which lost 7 bases and 4 bases, there was a span of 10 bases. Germline-derived CDR1 and CDR2 are SNHLY and FYNNEI. The CDR3 length is 12 residues.

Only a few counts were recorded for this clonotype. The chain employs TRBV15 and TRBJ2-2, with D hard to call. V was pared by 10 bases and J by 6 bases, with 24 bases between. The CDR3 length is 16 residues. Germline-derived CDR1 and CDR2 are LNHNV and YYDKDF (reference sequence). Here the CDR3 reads CAIPEGWALTPGELFF. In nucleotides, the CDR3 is TGTGCCATCCCGGAAGGCTGGGCCTTAACACCCGGGGAGCTGTTTTTT.

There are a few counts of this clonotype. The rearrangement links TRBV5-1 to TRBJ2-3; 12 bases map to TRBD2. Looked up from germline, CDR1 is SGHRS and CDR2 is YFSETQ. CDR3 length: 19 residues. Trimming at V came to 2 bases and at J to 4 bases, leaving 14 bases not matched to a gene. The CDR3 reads CASSLQGKLTSGSSDTQYF. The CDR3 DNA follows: TGCGCCAGCAGCTTACAGGGCAAATTGACTAGCGGGAGTTCAGATACGCAGTATTTT. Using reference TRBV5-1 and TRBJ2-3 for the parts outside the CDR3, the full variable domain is KAGVTQTPRYLIKTRGQQVTLSCSPISGHRSVSWYQQTPGQGLQFLFEYFSETQRNKGNFPGRFSGRQFSNSRSEMNVSTLELGDSALYLCASSLQGKLTSGSSDTQYFGPGTRLTVL.

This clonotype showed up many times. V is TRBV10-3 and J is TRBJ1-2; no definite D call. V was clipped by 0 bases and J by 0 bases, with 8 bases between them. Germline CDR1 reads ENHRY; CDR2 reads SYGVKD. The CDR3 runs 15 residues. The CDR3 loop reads CAISESNQANYGYTF. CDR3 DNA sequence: TGTGCCATCAGTGAGTCGAATCAGGCTAACTATGGCTACACCTTC.

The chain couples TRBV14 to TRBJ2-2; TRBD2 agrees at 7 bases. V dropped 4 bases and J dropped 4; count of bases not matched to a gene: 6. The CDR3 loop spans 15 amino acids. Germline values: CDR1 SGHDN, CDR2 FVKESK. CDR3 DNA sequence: TGTGCCAGCAGCCGACTAGCTCTTGGCACCGGGGAGCTGTTTTTT. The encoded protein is CASSRLALGTGELFF.

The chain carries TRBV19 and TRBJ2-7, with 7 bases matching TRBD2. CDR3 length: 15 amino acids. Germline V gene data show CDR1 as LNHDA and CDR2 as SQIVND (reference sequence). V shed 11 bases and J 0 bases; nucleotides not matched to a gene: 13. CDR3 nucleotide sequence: TGTGCCCCCCGCCGGGCCAGCGGGAACTCCTACGAGCAGTACTTC. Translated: CAPRRASGNSYEQYF. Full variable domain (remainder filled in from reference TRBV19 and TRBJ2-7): DGGITQSPKYLFRKEGQNVTLSCEQNLNHDAMYWYRQDPGQGLRLIYYSQIVNDFQKGDIAEGYSVSREKKESFPLTVTSAQKNPTAFYLCAPRRASGNSYEQYFGPGTRLTVT.

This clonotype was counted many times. CDR3 sequence (DNA): TGTGCCAGCAGGGTAGCAATTGGTCCCTACGAGCAGTACTTC. It encodes CASRVAIGPYEQYF. The chain joins TRBV2 to TRBJ2-7; D is ambiguous. V was shortened by 6 bases and J by 2 bases, with 14 bases between the two germline ends. Germline values: CDR1 SNHLY, CDR2 FYNNEI. The CDR3 totals 14 residues.

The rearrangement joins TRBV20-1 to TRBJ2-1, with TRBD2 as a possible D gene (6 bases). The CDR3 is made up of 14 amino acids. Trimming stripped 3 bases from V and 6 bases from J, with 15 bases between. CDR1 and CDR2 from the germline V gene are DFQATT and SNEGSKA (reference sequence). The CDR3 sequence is CSASGVGGSNEQFF. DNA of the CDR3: TGCAGTGCTAGCGGAGTAGGAGGGAGCAATGAGCAGTTCTTC.

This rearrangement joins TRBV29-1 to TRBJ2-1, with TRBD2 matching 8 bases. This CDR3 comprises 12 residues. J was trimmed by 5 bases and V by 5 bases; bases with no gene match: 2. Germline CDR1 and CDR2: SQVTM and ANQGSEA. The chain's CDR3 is CSVREGHNEQFF. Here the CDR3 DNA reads TGCAGCGTTCGGGAGGGCCACAATGAGCAGTTCTTC.

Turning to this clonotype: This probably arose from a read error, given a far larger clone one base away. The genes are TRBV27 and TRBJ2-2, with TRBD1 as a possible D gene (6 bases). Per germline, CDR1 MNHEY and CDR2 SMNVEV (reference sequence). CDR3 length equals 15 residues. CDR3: CASSLRQGNTGEPFF. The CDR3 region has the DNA TGTGCCAGCAGTTTAAGGCAGGGGAACACCGGGGAGCCGTTTTTT.

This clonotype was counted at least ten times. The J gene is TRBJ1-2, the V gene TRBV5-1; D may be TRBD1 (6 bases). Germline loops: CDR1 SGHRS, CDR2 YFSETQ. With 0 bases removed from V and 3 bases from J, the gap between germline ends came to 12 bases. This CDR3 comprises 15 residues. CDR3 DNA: TGCGCCAGCAGCTTGGAGCCAGGGGCTGACTATGGCTACACCTTC. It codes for CASSLEPGADYGYTF.

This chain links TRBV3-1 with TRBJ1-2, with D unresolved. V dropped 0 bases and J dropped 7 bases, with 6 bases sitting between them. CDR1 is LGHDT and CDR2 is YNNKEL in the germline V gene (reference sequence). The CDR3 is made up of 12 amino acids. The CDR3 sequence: CASSQDGPGYTF. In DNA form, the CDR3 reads TGTGCCAGCAGCCAAGATGGACCTGGCTACACCTTC.

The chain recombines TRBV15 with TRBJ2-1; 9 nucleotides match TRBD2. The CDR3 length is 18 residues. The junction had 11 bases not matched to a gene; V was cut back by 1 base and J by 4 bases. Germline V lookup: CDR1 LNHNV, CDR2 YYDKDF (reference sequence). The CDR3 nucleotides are TGTGCCACCAGCAGAGCGCCCCCGGGACTAGCTTTTTACAATGAGCAGTTCTTC. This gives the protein CATSRAPPGLAFYNEQFF. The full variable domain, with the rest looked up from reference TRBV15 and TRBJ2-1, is DAMVIQNPRYQVTQFGKPVTLSCSQTLNHNVMYWYQQKSSQAPKLLFHYYDKDFNNEADTPDNFQSRRPNTSFCFLDIRSPGLGDTAMYLCATSRAPPGLAFYNEQFFGPGTRLTVL.

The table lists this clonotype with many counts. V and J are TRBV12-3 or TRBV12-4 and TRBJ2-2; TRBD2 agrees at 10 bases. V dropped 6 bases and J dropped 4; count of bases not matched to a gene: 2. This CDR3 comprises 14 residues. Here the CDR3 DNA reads TGTGCCAGCAGAGCTAGCGGGAGCACCGGGGAGCTGTTTTTT. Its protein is CASRASGSTGELFF.

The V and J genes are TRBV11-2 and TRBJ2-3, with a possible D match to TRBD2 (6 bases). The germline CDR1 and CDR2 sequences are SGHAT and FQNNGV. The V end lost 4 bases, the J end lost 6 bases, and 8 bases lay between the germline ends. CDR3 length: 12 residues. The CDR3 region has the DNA TGTGCCAGCAGCTCGGGGGTGGATACGCAGTATTTT. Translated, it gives CASSSGVDTQYF.

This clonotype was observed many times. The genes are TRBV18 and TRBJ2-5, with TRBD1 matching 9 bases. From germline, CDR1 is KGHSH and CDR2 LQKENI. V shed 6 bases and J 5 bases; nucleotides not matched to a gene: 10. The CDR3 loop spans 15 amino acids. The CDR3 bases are TGTGCCAGCTCGCCGGGGGGACAGGGTGTGGAGACCCAGTACTTC. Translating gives CASSPGGQGVETQYF.

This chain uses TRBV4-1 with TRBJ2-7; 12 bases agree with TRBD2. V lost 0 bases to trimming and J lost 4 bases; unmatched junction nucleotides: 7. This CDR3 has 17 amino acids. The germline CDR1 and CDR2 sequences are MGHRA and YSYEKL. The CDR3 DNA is TGCGCCAGCAGCCAAGACCAACTAGCGGGAGGTTGGTACGAGCAGTACTTC. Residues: CASSQDQLAGGWYEQYF.

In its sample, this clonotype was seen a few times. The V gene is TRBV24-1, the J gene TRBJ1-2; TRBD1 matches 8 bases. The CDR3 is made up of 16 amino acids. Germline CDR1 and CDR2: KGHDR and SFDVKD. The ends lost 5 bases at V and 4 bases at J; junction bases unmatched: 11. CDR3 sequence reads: CATSGKPGQGFYGYTF. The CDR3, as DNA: TGTGCCACCAGTGGCAAACCCGGACAGGGTTTCTATGGCTACACCTTC.

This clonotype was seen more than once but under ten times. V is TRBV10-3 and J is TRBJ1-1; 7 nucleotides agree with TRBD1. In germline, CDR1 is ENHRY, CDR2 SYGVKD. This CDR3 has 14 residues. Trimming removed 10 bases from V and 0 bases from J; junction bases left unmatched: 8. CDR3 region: CATGTEDMNTEAFF. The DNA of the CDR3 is TGTGCCACTGGGACAGAGGACATGAACACTGAAGCTTTCTTT.

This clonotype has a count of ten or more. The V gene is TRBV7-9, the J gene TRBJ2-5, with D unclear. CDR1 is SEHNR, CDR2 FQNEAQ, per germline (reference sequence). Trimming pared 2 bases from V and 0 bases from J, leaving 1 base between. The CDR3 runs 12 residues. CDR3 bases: TGTGCCAGCAGCTTAAACCAAGAGACCCAGTACTTC. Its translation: CASSLNQETQYF.

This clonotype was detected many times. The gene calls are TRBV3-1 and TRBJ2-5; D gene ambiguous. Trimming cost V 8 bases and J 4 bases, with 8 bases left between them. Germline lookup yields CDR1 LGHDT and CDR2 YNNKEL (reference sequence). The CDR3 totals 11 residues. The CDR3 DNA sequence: TGTGCCAGCGCGAGTCGAGAGACCCAGTACTTC. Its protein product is CASASRETQYF.

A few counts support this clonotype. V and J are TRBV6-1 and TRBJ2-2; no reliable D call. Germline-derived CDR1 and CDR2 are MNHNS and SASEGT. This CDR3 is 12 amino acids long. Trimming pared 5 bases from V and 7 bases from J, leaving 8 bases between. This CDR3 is CASSIGVGELFF. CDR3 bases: TGTGCCAGCAGTATAGGAGTCGGGGAGCTGTTTTTT.

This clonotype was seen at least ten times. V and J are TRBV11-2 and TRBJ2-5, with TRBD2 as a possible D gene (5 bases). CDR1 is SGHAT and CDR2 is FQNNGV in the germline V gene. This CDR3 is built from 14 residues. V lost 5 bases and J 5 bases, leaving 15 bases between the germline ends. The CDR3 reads CASSPPLPGETQYF. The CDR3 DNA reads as TGTGCCAGCAGCCCCCCCCTGCCGGGGGAGACCCAGTACTTC.

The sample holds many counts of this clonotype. In DNA, the CDR3 is TGTGCCAGCAGCTCCTGGGTGGGGCCTACGAACACCGGGGAGCTGTTTTTT. Its translation: CASSSWVGPTNTGELFF. The chain couples TRBV11-1 to TRBJ2-2; maybe TRBD1 (5 bases). The CDR3 consists of 17 residues. CDR1 is SGHAT and CDR2 is FQDESV in the germline V gene (reference sequence). The V gene lost 4 bases and the J gene lost 0 bases, with 15 bases spanning the gap.

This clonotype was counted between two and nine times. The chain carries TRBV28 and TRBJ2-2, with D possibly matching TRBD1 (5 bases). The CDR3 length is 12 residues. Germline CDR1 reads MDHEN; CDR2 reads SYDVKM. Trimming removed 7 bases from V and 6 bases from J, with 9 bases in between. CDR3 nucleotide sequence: TGTGCCAGCAACGAAGGGGCCGGGGAGCTGTTTTTT. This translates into CASNEGAGELFF.

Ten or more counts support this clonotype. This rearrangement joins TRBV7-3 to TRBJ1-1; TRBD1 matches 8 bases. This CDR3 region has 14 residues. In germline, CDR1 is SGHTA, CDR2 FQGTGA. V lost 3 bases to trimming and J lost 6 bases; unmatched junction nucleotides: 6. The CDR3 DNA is TGTGCCAGCAGCTTGGGACAGGCTTCCTCTGAAGCTTTCTTT. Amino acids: CASSLGQASSEAFF.

CDR3 region: CASSYGTGEAFF. The DNA for the CDR3 is TGTGCCAGCAGTTACGGGACAGGTGAAGCTTTCTTT. The chain recombines TRBV6-5 with TRBJ1-1, with TRBD1 identical over 8 bases. The V gene's germline CDR1 is MNHEY and CDR2 SVGAGI. Trimming cost V 2 bases and J 7 bases; bases outside gene matches: 0. The CDR3 is 12 amino acids.